The sequence of this T cell receptor beta chain was determined in a study of cytomegalovirus exposure and HLA in healthy donors. Regarding the study as a whole: 16,951 TCR beta sequences were associated with HLA alleles at 0.05 false discovery rate in a later analysis. The study flagged 150 to 200 TCR beta chains as cytomegalovirus-associated.

As for this clone: Its matching antigen is unknown.

This PCR relied on a set of 60 Vbeta primers and 13 Jbeta primers. TCRdb keeps only in-frame clones here, not all; method: immunoSEQ multiplex PCR. The table lists around 130,000 clones. Each donor's status was that of a healthy bone marrow donor. Donors counted as nominally healthy when sampled, yet unrecorded immune exposures were likely. This sequence was found in a woman between 40 and 50 years old in good health and CMV-seronegative. Sequenced material: PBMCs.

The CDR3 here is CASSSSLSGDTQYF. CDR3 in DNA: TGTGCCAGCAGCTCCAGCCTCTCGGGAGATACGCAGTATTTT. This rearrangement joins TRBV7-2 to TRBJ2-3, with D hard to call. Trimming shortened V by 4 bases and J by 5 bases, and 13 bases separated the two germline ends. The CDR3 is 14 residues long. Per germline, CDR1 SGHTA and CDR2 FQGNSA.